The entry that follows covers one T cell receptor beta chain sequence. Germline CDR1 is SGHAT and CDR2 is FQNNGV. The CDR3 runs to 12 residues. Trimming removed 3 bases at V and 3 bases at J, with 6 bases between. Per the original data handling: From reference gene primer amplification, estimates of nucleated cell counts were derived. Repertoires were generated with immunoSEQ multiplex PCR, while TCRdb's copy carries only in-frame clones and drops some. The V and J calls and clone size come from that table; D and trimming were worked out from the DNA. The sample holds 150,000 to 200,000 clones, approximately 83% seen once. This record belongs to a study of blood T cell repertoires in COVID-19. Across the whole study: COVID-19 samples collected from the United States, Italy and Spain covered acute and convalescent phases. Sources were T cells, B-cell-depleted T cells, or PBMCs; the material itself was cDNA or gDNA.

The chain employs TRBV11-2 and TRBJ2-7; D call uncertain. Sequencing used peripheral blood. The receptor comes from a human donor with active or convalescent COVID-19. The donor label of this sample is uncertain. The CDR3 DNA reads TGTGCCAGCAGCTTGTACAACTACGAGCAGTACTTC. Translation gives CASSLYNYEQYF.